This TCR beta chain stems from a study of cytomegalovirus exposure and HLA in healthy donors. For the study at large: In an earlier analysis, 95 million to 130 million unique TCR beta sequences were found from 150 million to 200 million T cells. Regarding the study as a whole: Association of a missense DCLRE1C variant with TCR beta V- and J-gene trimming was reported in a later analysis.

The junction had 9 bases not matched to a gene; V was cut back by 6 bases and J by 0 bases. Germline CDR1 SEHNR, CDR2 FQNEAQ (reference sequence). This CDR3 is built from 17 residues. With regard to this clone: Its antigen is currently unknown.

The PCR had 60 Vbeta and 13 Jbeta primers. Assay: immunoSEQ multiplex PCR; the TCRdb copy retains only in-frame clones and omits some. The profile shows approximately 200,000 clones, about 77% of them singletons. V gene TRBV7-9 combines with J gene TRBJ2-5; TRBD2 matches 11 bases. Sequenced material: PBMCs. This sequence was found in a man between 25 and 39 years old in good health and CMV-seropositive. The CDR3, as DNA: TGTGCCAGCAGGTCCGGACTAGCGGGCCCGTACCAAGAGACCCAGTACTTC. It is translated as CASRSGLAGPYQETQYF. Supplemented by reference TRBV7-9 and TRBJ2-5, the full variable domain reads DTGVSQNPRHKITKRGQNVTFRCDPISEHNRLYWYRQTLGQGPEFLTYFQNEAQLEKSRLLSDRFSAERPKGSFSTLEIQRTEQGDSAMYLCASRSGLAGPYQETQYFGPGTRLLVL.